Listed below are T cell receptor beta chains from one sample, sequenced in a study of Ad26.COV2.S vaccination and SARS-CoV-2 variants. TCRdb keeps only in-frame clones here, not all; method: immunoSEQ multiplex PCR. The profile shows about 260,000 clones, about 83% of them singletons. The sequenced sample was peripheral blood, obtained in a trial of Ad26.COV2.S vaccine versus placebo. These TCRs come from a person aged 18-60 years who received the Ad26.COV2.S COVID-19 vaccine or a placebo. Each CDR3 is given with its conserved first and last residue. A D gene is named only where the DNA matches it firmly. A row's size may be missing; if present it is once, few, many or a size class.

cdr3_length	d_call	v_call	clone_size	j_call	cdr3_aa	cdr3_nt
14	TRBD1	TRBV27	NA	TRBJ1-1	CASGGQAQSTEAFF	TGTGCCAGCGGGGGACAGGCCCAAAGCACTGAAGCTTTCTTT
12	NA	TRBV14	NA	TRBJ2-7	CASSQLYYEQYF	TGTGCCAGCAGCCAATTATACTACGAGCAGTACTTC
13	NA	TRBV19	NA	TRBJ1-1	CASSAQVEAEAFF	TGTGCCAGTAGTGCACAGGTGGAAGCTGAAGCTTTCTTT
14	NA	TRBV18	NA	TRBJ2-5	CASQADGSSETQYF	TGTGCCAGCCAAGCCGACGGTTCCTCGGAGACCCAGTACTTC
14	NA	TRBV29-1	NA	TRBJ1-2	CSVLDRETNYGYTF	TGCAGCGTACTAGACCGCGAGACTAACTATGGCTACACCTTC
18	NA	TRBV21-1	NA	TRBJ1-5	CASSKVRTAPHSNQPQHF	TGTGCTAGCAGCAAAGTTCGGACGGCGCCTCATAGCAATCAGCCCCAGCATTTT
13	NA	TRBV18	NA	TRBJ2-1	CASSPPVSDEQFF	TGTGCCAGCTCACCACCGGTTAGCGATGAGCAGTTCTTC
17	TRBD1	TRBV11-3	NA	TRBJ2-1	CASSLETATGGYNEQFF	TGTGCCAGCAGCTTAGAGACGGCGACAGGGGGATACAATGAGCAGTTCTTC
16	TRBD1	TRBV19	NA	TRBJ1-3	CASSPRQGARGNTIYF	TGTGCCAGTAGTCCCAGACAGGGGGCAAGGGGAAACACCATATATTTT
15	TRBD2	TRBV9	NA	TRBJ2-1	CASSVVSGVYNEQFF	TGTGCCAGCAGCGTAGTGAGCGGGGTCTACAATGAGCAGTTCTTC
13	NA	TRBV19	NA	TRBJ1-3	CASRFSSGNTIYF	TGTGCCAGTAGATTCAGCTCTGGAAACACCATATATTTT
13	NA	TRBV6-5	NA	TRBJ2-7	CASSSPGSYEQYF	TGTGCCAGCAGTTCCCCTGGCTCCTACGAGCAGTACTTC
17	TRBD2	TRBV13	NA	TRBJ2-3	CASSWTSGGRGTDTQYF	TGTGCCAGCAGCTGGACTAGCGGGGGAAGGGGAACAGATACGCAGTATTTT
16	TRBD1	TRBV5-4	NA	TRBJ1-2	CASSFAGQGANYGYTF	TGTGCCAGCAGCTTCGCGGGACAGGGGGCGAACTATGGCTACACCTTC
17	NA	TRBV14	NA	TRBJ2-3	CASSPPARRGRSDTQYF	TGTGCCAGCAGCCCCCCGGCGAGGAGGGGGAGGTCAGATACGCAGTATTTT
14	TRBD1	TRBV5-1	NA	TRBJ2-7	CASSLDRGTYEQYF	TGCGCCAGCAGCTTGGACAGGGGAACCTACGAGCAGTACTTC
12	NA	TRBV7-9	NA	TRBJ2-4	CASSWGLNIQYF	TGTGCCAGCAGCTGGGGGTTGAACATTCAGTACTTC
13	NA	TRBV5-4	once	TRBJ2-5	CASSSTQKETQYF	TGTGCCAGCAGCTCTACTCAAAAAGAGACCCAGTACTTC
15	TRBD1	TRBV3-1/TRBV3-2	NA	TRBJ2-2	CASTVGTGHSGELFF	TGTGCCAGCACCGTTGGGACAGGGCATTCCGGGGAGCTGTTTTTT
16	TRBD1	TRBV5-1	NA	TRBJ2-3	CASSYGTAFTADTQYF	TGCGCCAGCAGCTATGGGACAGCTTTTACGGCAGATACGCAGTATTTT
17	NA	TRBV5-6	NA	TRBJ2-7	CASCLGVGGAGPYEQYF	TGTGCCAGCTGCTTGGGAGTGGGCGGGGCGGGGCCCTACGAGCAGTACTTC
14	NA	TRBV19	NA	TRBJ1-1	CASSTASGGTEAFF	TGTGCCAGTAGTACGGCCTCGGGAGGCACTGAAGCTTTCTTT
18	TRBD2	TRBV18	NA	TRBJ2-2	CASSPALGGRANTGELFF	TGTGCCAGCTCACCAGCTCTTGGCGGGAGGGCGAACACCGGGGAGCTGTTTTTT
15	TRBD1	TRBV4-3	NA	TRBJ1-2	CASSQRTGGNYGYTF	TGCGCCAGCAGCCAGCGGACAGGGGGCAACTATGGCTACACCTTC
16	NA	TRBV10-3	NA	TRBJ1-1	CAISDSSRRGNTEAFF	TGTGCCATCAGTGACTCTTCTCGGCGGGGTAACACTGAAGCTTTCTTT
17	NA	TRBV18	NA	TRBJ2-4	CASSPPLFVEASNIQYF	TGTGCCAGCTCACCACCCCTTTTTGTAGAAGCCTCAAACATTCAGTACTTC
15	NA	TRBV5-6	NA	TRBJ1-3	CASSLGHALGNTIYF	TGTGCCAGCAGCCTAGGACACGCTCTGGGAAACACCATATATTTT
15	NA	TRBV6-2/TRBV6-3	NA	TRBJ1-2	CASSYRPDRNYGYTF	TGTGCCAGCAGTTACCGTCCGGACAGAAACTATGGCTACACCTTC
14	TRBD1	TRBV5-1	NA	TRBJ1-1	CASSPGTVNTEAFF	TGCGCCAGCAGCCCCGGGACAGTGAACACTGAAGCTTTCTTT
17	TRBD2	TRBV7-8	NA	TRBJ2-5	CASSLAVLAGVEETQYF	TGTGCCAGCAGCTTAGCTGTACTAGCGGGGGTGGAGGAGACCCAGTACTTC
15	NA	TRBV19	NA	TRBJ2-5	CASSPSMGGRPTQYF	TGTGCCAGTAGTCCTAGCATGGGGGGCCGTCCGACCCAGTACTTC